The present TCR beta chain was sequenced within a study of blood T cell repertoires in COVID-19. Per the original data handling: The assay estimated nucleated cells by amplifying reference gene primers. The data were produced by immunoSEQ multiplex PCR, yet TCRdb's version contains in-frame clones alone and is incomplete. From that table come the V and J calls and clone size; the DNA was used to work out D and trimming. In the table there are 58,000 or so clones, about 73% of which are singletons. V was shortened by 10 bases and J by 3 bases, with 13 bases between the two germline ends. Per germline, CDR1 MDHEN and CDR2 SYDVKM. This CDR3 contains 13 residues.

The receptor was isolated from a woman aged 80 or over with acute or convalescent COVID-19. Specimen: peripheral blood. This rearrangement joins TRBV28 to TRBJ1-5, with a weak D call TRBD1 (6 bases). The CDR3 sequence is CAIEDSLNQPQHF. The CDR3 coding sequence is TGTGCCATAGAGGACAGTCTCAATCAGCCCCAGCATTTT. Combining the CDR3 with reference TRBV28 and TRBJ1-5 gives the whole variable domain DVKVTQSSRYLVKRTGEKVFLECVQDMDHENMFWYRQDPGLGLRLIYFSYDVKMKEKGDIPEGYSVSREKKERFSLILESASTNQTSMYLCAIEDSLNQPQHFGDGTRLSIL.